The clone carrying this T cell receptor beta chain is a singleton in its sample. Its specificity is unknown. Looked up from germline, CDR1 is KGHDR and CDR2 is SFDVKD. The CDR3 is 16 amino acids. Trimming shortened V by 1 base and J by 4 bases, and 15 bases separated the two germline ends. The sample comes from a study of CD8+CD57+ T cells in acquired aplastic anemia. As for the study in general: Sorted CD4+ and CD8+ cells gave an average of roughly 3 ug of DNA.

Whole-study findings and limits: Overlap between patients and controls comprised about 28 CD8+ CDR3 sequences. Significance was not reached for CD8+ Simpson's diversity between patients and controls.

The study profiled TCR beta VDJ and CDR3 using genomic DNA as template. TCRdb reanalysed the reads using MiXCR and keeps one entry per CDR3 protein. The repertoire includes approximately 200,000 distinct CDR3 sequences, 64% of them detected once, and just over 45% sits in the top ten. The chain combines TRBV24-1 with TRBJ2-5; maybe TRBD1 (5 bases). The sequence was obtained from a human donor with severe aplastic anemia or a healthy control (not recorded which). The sequencing input was sorted CD4+, CD8+, or CD8+CD57+ T cells (not recorded which) from PBMCs. Here the CDR3 reads CATSDFPQGQGETQYF. The CDR3 DNA reads TGTGCCACCAGTGATTTTCCCCAGGGTCAGGGAGAGACCCAGTACTTC.